This TCR beta chain is drawn from a study of blood T cell repertoires in COVID-19. Study-level background: Both acute and convalescent COVID-19 samples were obtained from the United States, Italy and Spain. From T cells, B-cell-depleted T cells, or PBMCs came the material, which was cDNA or gDNA.

V trimming: 2 bases; J trimming: 7 bases; junction bases outside the gene matches: 7. The CDR3 totals 14 residues. Germline V gene sequence: CDR1 SGHRS, CDR2 YFSETQ. Per the authors' pipeline: Amplification with reference gene primers provided the estimates of nucleated cell counts. Profiled with immunoSEQ multiplex PCR; TCRdb holds only in-frame clones, not every one. D and trimming come from the DNA, and the V and J calls and clone size come from that table. The repertoire holds 91,000 or so clones, with roughly 86% as singletons. The sequence was collected from a woman aged 55 to 70 in a cohort sampled during active or convalescent COVID-19. Sequencing used peripheral blood. This chain links TRBV5-1 with TRBJ1-1; 8 bases fit TRBD1. CDR3 in DNA: TGCGCCAGCAGCTTCTTGCAGGGGGCCAATGAAGCTTTCTTT. Encoded protein: CASSFLQGANEAFF.